This TCR beta chain originates from a study of tumor-infiltrating lymphocytes in oesophageal squamous cell carcinoma (dated by TCRdb to the mid-2010s). Reading from cysteine to phenylalanine, the CDR3 counts 12 amino acids. The only DNA kept is the CDR3, 36 bases in frame from the first base. For CDR1 and CDR2, the germline V gene lists SGHAT and FQNNGV. Receptor amplification or capture employed PCR. These reads were obtained on an Illumina HiSeq 2000. TCRdb's own reprocessing of the public reads used fastp at Q25 and MiXCR and kept productive beta chains. Duplicate CDR3 protein sequences are folded into a single record with the most common DNA and genes. Present in this sample are about 12,000 distinct CDR3 sequences, roughly 54% of which were seen just once. The leading ten clones occupy about 35% of the sample. Note on this clonotype: No antigen is known for it. Base qualities are not recorded, but no much larger clone differs from it by a single base.

The V gene is TRBV11-2 and the J gene is TRBJ2-4; the D region possibly corresponds to TRBD2 (6 bases align). The last part of the DNA fits TRBJ2-7 better; the J call may be wrong. The material sequenced was esophageal tumor tissue. The source of this sequence is a female donor with esophageal squamous cell carcinoma. The CDR3 is CASSFGEVEQYF. The DNA reads as follows: TGTGCCAGCAGCTTTGGGGAGGTCGAGCAGTACTTC.